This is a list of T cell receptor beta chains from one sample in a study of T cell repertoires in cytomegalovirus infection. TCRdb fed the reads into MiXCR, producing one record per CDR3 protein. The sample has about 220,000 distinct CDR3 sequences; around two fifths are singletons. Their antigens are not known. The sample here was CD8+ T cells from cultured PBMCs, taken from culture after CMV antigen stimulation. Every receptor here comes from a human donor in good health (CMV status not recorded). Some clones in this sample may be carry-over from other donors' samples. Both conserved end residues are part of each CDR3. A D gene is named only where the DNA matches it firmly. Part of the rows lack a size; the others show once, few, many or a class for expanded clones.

TGTGCCAGCAGCAGTTCGGGGGACAGGGATAACTATGGCTACACCTTC	CASSSSGDRDNYGYTF	TRBV12-3/TRBV12-4	TRBJ1-2	many	TRBD1
TGTGCCAGTAGCCTAAAACTAGCGGGAGGGGTCACCGGGGAGCTGTTTTTT	CASSLKLAGGVTGELFF	TRBV19	TRBJ2-2	few	TRBD2
TGTGCCAGCAGTTTAGGGGCAGGTCTTAATGAAAAACTGTTTTTT	CASSLGAGLNEKLFF	TRBV27	TRBJ1-4	.	.
TGTGCCAGCAAGTTGCACGTAGGACTAGCGGGAGGGCGCGGCTCCTACAATGAGCAGTTCTTC	CASKLHVGLAGGRGSYNEQFF	TRBV6-8	TRBJ2-1	few	TRBD2
TGTGCCAGCAGCTTAGATTTCGGGCGGCCCTACGAGCAGTACTTC	CASSLDFGRPYEQYF	TRBV7-2	TRBJ2-7	.	.
TGTGCCAGCAGTCCTCAGGGGAACTATGGCTACACCTTC	CASSPQGNYGYTF	TRBV7-6	TRBJ1-2	many	.
TGTGCCAGCAGAAATTCGACAGGGAGCTACGAGCAGTACTTC	CASRNSTGSYEQYF	TRBV27	TRBJ2-7	.	TRBD1
TGTGCCAGCAGCTTAGGGGGATATGGGGCCAACGTCCTGACTTTC	CASSLGGYGANVLTF	TRBV7-6	TRBJ2-6	.	.
TGTGCCAGCAGTTACTCGAGTGCTAGCGAACCAGATACGCAGTATTTT	CASSYSSASEPDTQYF	TRBV6-5	TRBJ2-3	.	.
TGCGCCAGCAGCTACGGACAGGGGGCGCGATACGAGCAGTACTTC	CASSYGQGARYEQYF	TRBV5-1	TRBJ2-7	few	TRBD1
TGTGCCAGCAGCTCAGGGGTCGACTTGTTGTATAGGGTGAACACTGAAGCTTTCTTT	CASSSGVDLLYRVNTEAFF	TRBV7-2	TRBJ1-1	.	.
TGTGCCAGTACCCCTAGTGGAGGAGGCCTCTATGGCTACACCTTC	CASTPSGGGLYGYTF	TRBV19	TRBJ1-2	few	.
TGTGCCAGCAGTTACTTTAGGCCGGGGGGGCGCAGAGATACGCAGTATTTT	CASSYFRPGGRRDTQYF	TRBV6-6	TRBJ2-3	few	TRBD2
TGTGCCAGCAGCGCCCAGACAGGGGCCGGCACTGAAGCTTTCTTT	CASSAQTGAGTEAFF	TRBV11-2	TRBJ1-1	few	TRBD1
TGTGCCAGCAGTTGGACAGGGAGCACAGATACGCAGTATTTT	CASSWTGSTDTQYF	TRBV27	TRBJ2-3	.	TRBD1
TGTGCCAGCAGTGAGTCAGGGGGCGCGGAAAAACTGTTTTTT	CASSESGGAEKLFF	TRBV2	TRBJ1-4	few	TRBD1
TGTGCCAGCAGCTTAAATAGCGGGGGGGCCATGGATACGCAGTATTTT	CASSLNSGGAMDTQYF	TRBV7-6	TRBJ2-3	.	TRBD2
TGTGCCAGCAGCTTGACACCTAACTCGAACACTGAAGCTTTCTTT	CASSLTPNSNTEAFF	TRBV7-6	TRBJ1-1	.	.
TGTGCCAGCAGTCGCATGACTAGCGGAGACCAAGAGACCCAGTACTTC	CASSRMTSGDQETQYF	TRBV3-1	TRBJ2-5	few	TRBD2
TGTGCCAGCAGCTTAACGGTAACCTCCTACGAGCAGTACTTC	CASSLTVTSYEQYF	TRBV7-4	TRBJ2-7	.	.